These 23 T cell receptor beta chains originate from one sample sequenced in a study of cytotoxic CD8 clonotypes in ibrutinib-treated CLL. The data were produced by immunoSEQ multiplex PCR, yet TCRdb's version contains in-frame clones alone and is incomplete. The sample shows roughly 70,000 clones, over 75% of them seen only once. Sequencing was performed on PBMCs, taken after 12 months of ibrutinib treatment. Every receptor here comes from a human donor with chronic lymphocytic leukemia.

This chain joins TRBV11-2 and TRBJ1-4, with 7 positions matching TRBD1. Germline assignment: CDR1 SGHAT and CDR2 FQNNGV. CDR3 length: 15 residues. Trimming cost V 5 bases and J 7 bases; bases outside gene matches: 10. Here the CDR3 reads CASSPSYRGIEKLFF. CDR3 DNA: TGTGCCAGCAGCCCGAGTTACAGGGGAATTGAAAAACTGTTTTTT.

The genes are TRBV5-4 and TRBJ2-5; D not certain. V lost 7 bases to trimming and J lost 3 bases, with 13 bases between them. The CDR3 loop spans 13 amino acids. Germline assignment: CDR1 SGHNT and CDR2 YYREEE (reference sequence). DNA of the CDR3: TGTGCCAGCTCAGGTTGGCCCGAAGAGACCCAGTACTTC. Encoded protein: CASSGWPEETQYF.

This clone was recorded once. The chain uses TRBV9 and TRBJ2-3; 12 nucleotides match TRBD2. Germline CDR1 reads SGDLS; CDR2 reads YYNGEE. With 2 bases clipped from V and 2 bases from J, the junction kept 3 bases outside the gene matches. This CDR3 has 16 amino acids. Here the CDR3 reads CASSVGTSGFTDTQYF. The CDR3 bases are TGTGCCAGCAGCGTGGGGACTAGCGGGTTCACAGATACGCAGTATTTT.

The V call is TRBV10-3, the J call TRBJ2-7; D gene uncertain. Trimming left V 3 bases short and J 6 bases short, with 6 bases between. Germline V gene lookup returns CDR1 ENHRY and CDR2 SYGVKD. The CDR3 has 11 residues. CDR3 nucleotide sequence: TGTGCCATCAGTGAATGGTCCGAGCAGTACTTC. Protein sequence: CAISEWSEQYF.

The genes are TRBV28 and TRBJ2-7; 8 bases line up with TRBD1. The CDR3 sequence is 16 residues long. V lost 1 base and J lost 1; bases outside the gene matches: 6. Germline assignment: CDR1 MDHEN and CDR2 SYDVKM. CDR3 amino acids: CASSLSSQGASYEQYF. CDR3 in DNA: TGTGCCAGCAGTTTATCTAGTCAGGGGGCGTCCTACGAGCAGTACTTC.

This clone was observed a few times. This chain links TRBV10-1 with TRBJ2-7; TRBD2 matches at 9 bases. Germline-derived CDR1 and CDR2 are WNHNN and SYGVQD (reference sequence). The CDR3 has 14 amino acids. The junction had 5 bases not matched to a gene; V was cut back by 4 bases and J by 4 bases. This CDR3 reads CASSAGTSGYEQYF. The CDR3 coding sequence is TGCGCCAGCAGTGCTGGAACTAGCGGGTACGAGCAGTACTTC.

V and J are TRBV11-3 and TRBJ1-5; the D is unclear. This CDR3 region has 13 residues. The germline V gene has CDR1 SGHNT and CDR2 YENEEA. The V end lost 3 bases, the J end lost 2 bases, and 5 bases lay between the germline ends. The CDR3 DNA follows: TGTGCCAGCAGCTTGGCAGGCAATCAGCCCCAGCATTTT. Residues: CASSLAGNQPQHF.

The gene calls are TRBV29-1 and TRBJ1-1; no definite D call. The CDR3 covers 15 residues. V was clipped by 4 bases and J by 3 bases, with 18 bases between them. Germline V gene lookup returns CDR1 SQVTM and CDR2 ANQGSEA. This CDR3 reads CSVGHVADGHTEAFF. CDR3 bases: TGCAGCGTTGGACACGTGGCAGATGGGCACACTGAAGCTTTCTTT. Full variable domain (remainder filled in from reference TRBV29-1 and TRBJ1-1): SAVISQKPSRDICQRGTSLTIQCQVDSQVTMMFWYRQQPGQSLTLIATANQGSEATYESGFVIDKFPISRPNLTFSTLTVSNMSPEDSSIYLCSVGHVADGHTEAFFGQGTRLTVV.

The chain recombines TRBV19 with TRBJ2-1, with 7 nucleotides matching TRBD1. This CDR3 contains 15 residues. Germline V CDR1 and CDR2: LNHDA, SQIVND (reference sequence). With 5 bases clipped from V and 5 bases from J, the junction kept 9 bases outside the gene matches. CDR3 in DNA: TGTGCCAGTAGTCCCACGTGGACAGGCCACAATGAGCAGTTCTTC. Translated, it gives CASSPTWTGHNEQFF.

This chain connects TRBV19 to TRBJ1-5; TRBD1 aligns across 7 bases. V trimming: 1 base; J trimming: 4 bases; junction bases outside the gene matches: 10. The CDR3 covers 17 residues. Germline V gene sequence: CDR1 LNHDA, CDR2 SQIVND (reference sequence). The CDR3 coding sequence is TGTGCCAGTAGTATAGTAGTTTTGGACAGGAAAAATCAGCCCCAGCATTTT. Translated, it gives CASSIVVLDRKNQPQHF.

J is TRBJ2-7 and V is TRBV6-5; D is possibly TRBD1 or TRBD2 (5 bases each). CDR1 MNHEY and CDR2 SVGAGI come from the germline V gene. The CDR3 runs 15 residues. V shed 5 bases and J shed 3 bases, with 17 bases lying between them. Written as DNA, the CDR3 is TGTGCCAGCAGTACCCCCGGGACCGCCCACTACGAGCAGTACTTC. Translating it yields CASSTPGTAHYEQYF.

The chain is built from TRBV6-6 and TRBJ2-2; D might be TRBD1 or TRBD2, each matching 6 bases. V gave up 5 bases and J gave up 6 bases, with 10 bases separating them. Germline V gene lookup returns CDR1 MNHNY and CDR2 SVGAGI (reference sequence). The CDR3 has 13 amino acids. CDR3 nucleotides: TGTGCCAGCAGTCTTAGGGGGGCCGGGGAGCTGTTTTTT. This sequence encodes CASSLRGAGELFF.

The V gene is TRBV15, the J gene TRBJ1-5, with D possibly TRBD1 on 6 matching bases. CDR3 length equals 15 residues. V lost 5 bases to trimming and J lost 4 bases, with 15 bases between them. Germline CDR1 reads LNHNV; CDR2 reads YYDKDF (reference sequence). DNA for the CDR3: TGTGCCACCAGCGAGGGGGGTCGTTGGAATCAGCCCCAGCATTTT. This sequence encodes CATSEGGRWNQPQHF.

The CDR3 reads CSVDLFRGSIYTF. CDR3 sequence (DNA): TGCAGCGTTGATTTGTTCAGGGGGTCGATCTACACCTTC. The chain employs TRBV29-1 and TRBJ1-2, with 7 bases that match TRBD1. The CDR3 runs 13 residues. The germline V gene encodes CDR1 SQVTM and CDR2 ANQGSEA. V lost 3 bases and J lost 10; bases outside the gene matches: 11.

This chain joins TRBV10-3 and TRBJ2-7; a weak D match, TRBD1 (5 bases). V was shortened by 0 bases and J by 3 bases, with 12 bases between the two germline ends. The CDR3 totals 15 residues. Germline values: CDR1 ENHRY, CDR2 SYGVKD. The CDR3 loop is CAISESGQLDYEQYF. The CDR3 DNA is TGTGCCATCAGTGAGTCGGGGCAGCTGGACTACGAGCAGTACTTC.

This chain connects TRBV18 to TRBJ1-2; D is unclear. In germline, CDR1 is KGHSH, CDR2 LQKENI. Deletions cut 6 bases from V and 8 bases from J, with 19 bases between. This CDR3 has 14 residues. In nucleotides, the CDR3 is TGTGCCAGCTCGCCTCCGAGACACCAGTGGGGCTACACCTTC. Its translation is CASSPPRHQWGYTF. Full variable domain (outside the CDR3, taken from reference TRBV18 and TRBJ1-2): NAGVMQNPRHLVRRRGQEARLRCSPMKGHSHVYWYRQLPEEGLKFMVYLQKENIIDESGMPKERFSAEFPKEGPSILRIQQVVRGDSAAYFCASSPPRHQWGYTFGSGTRLTVV.

V is TRBV6-5 and J is TRBJ2-7; 9 bases are a match to TRBD1. V was clipped by 5 bases and J by 3 bases; unmatched bases: 2. Germline values: CDR1 MNHEY, CDR2 SVGAGI. The CDR3 length is 13 residues. CDR3 in amino acids: CASSRGQGYEQYF. Written as DNA, the CDR3 is TGTGCCAGCAGTAGGGGACAGGGCTACGAGCAGTACTTC.

The CDR3 here is CASSIVVTKNIQYF. CDR3 DNA sequence: TGTGCCAGTAGTATAGTGGTTACCAAAAACATTCAGTACTTC. The chain joins TRBV19 to TRBJ2-4; D is unresolved. V was shortened by 1 base and J by 2 bases, with 6 bases between the two germline ends. Per the germline V gene, CDR1 is LNHDA and CDR2 is SQIVND (reference sequence). The CDR3 runs to 14 residues.

V usage is TRBV6-5 and J usage is TRBJ2-3; 9 nucleotides line up with TRBD2. Germline lookup yields CDR1 MNHEY and CDR2 SVGAGI. V shed 2 bases, J shed 6 bases, and the junction held 9 bases outside the gene matches. This CDR3 contains 16 residues. The CDR3 DNA reads as TGTGCCAGCAGTTACCGTCTAGCGGGACCCCAGGATACGCAGTATTTT. Protein product: CASSYRLAGPQDTQYF.

This sequence joins TRBV5-4 and TRBJ2-7; TRBD1 matches at 8 bases. The CDR3 contains 15 residues. Germline V gives CDR1 SGHNT, CDR2 YYREEE (reference sequence). Unmatched junction bases numbered 4, after V lost 2 bases and J lost 0 bases. The chain's CDR3 is CASSLQGVDSYEQYF. CDR3 coding DNA: TGTGCCAGCAGCTTACAGGGGGTTGACTCCTACGAGCAGTACTTC. The complete variable domain, with remaining parts taken from reference TRBV5-4 and TRBJ2-7, reads ETGVTQSPTHLIKTRGQQVTLRCSSQSGHNTVSWYQQALGQGPQFIFQYYREEENGRGNFPPRFSGLQFPNYSSELNVNALELDDSALYLCASSLQGVDSYEQYFGPGTRLTVT.

In nucleotides, the CDR3 is TGTGCCTGGACAAGGGACCGATCCTACAATGAGCAGTTCTTC. Protein product: CAWTRDRSYNEQFF. The rearrangement links TRBV30 to TRBJ2-1; D tentatively fits TRBD1 or TRBD2 (5 bases each). The CDR3 runs to 14 residues. Trimming removed 4 bases from V and 1 base from J, with 11 bases in between. Germline lookup yields CDR1 GTSNPN and CDR2 SVGIG (reference sequence).

The chain uses TRBV10-3 and TRBJ2-3; 7 bases match TRBD2. The trim removed 7 bases at V and 2 bases at J, leaving 3 bases unmatched. Germline-derived CDR1 and CDR2 are ENHRY and SYGVKD. This CDR3 has 13 amino acids. CDR3 sequence reads: CAITREDTDTQYF. For the CDR3, the DNA is TGTGCCATCACCCGGGAGGACACAGATACGCAGTATTTT.

The table lists this clone with a count of one. The chain uses TRBV7-3 and TRBJ2-3; 7 bases match TRBD2. This CDR3 spans 16 amino acids. Germline V CDR1 and CDR2: SGHTA, FQGTGA. J was trimmed by 0 bases and V by 4 bases; bases with no gene match: 7. The CDR3 loop is CASSSRSGTSTDTQYF. DNA of the CDR3: TGTGCCAGCAGCTCACGAAGCGGGACCAGCACAGATACGCAGTATTTT.